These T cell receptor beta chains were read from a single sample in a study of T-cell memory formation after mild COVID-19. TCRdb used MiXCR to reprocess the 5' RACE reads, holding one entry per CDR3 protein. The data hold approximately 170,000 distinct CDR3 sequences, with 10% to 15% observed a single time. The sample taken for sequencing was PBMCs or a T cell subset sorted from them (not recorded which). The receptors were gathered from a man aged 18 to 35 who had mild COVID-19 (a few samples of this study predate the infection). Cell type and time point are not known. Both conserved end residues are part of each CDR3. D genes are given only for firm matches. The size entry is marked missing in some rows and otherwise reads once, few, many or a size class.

CASSLLGQGSGELFF	TGCGCCAGCAGCTTGTTGGGCCAGGGGTCCGGGGAGCTGTTTTTT	few	TRBJ2-2	.	TRBV5-1
CSSDSNYGYTF	TGCAGTTCGGACAGTAACTATGGCTACACCTTC	.	TRBJ1-2	.	TRBV20-1
CSAGVNTGELFF	TGCAGTGCTGGAGTAAACACCGGGGAGCTGTTTTTT	.	TRBJ2-2	.	TRBV20-1
CASSTGVLHNEQFF	TGTGCCAGCAGTACAGGGGTCCTCCATAATGAGCAGTTCTTC	many	TRBJ2-1	TRBD1	TRBV25-1
CASSFTVNQPQHF	TGCGCCAGCAGCTTCACAGTTAATCAGCCCCAGCATTTT	.	TRBJ1-5	.	TRBV5-1
CASISPDGYEQYF	TGCGCCAGCATTTCCCCAGACGGGTACGAGCAGTACTTC	few	TRBJ2-7	.	TRBV10-2
CASSPGGYGYTF	TGTGCCAGCAGCCCTGGCGGTTATGGCTACACCTTC	.	TRBJ1-2	.	TRBV7-2
CASSPDYGYTF	TGTGCCAGCAGCCCAGACTATGGCTACACCTTC	.	TRBJ1-2	.	TRBV2
CASSLRLAESTDTQYF	TGTGCCAGCAGTTTGAGACTAGCGGAGAGCACAGATACGCAGTATTTT	few	TRBJ2-3	TRBD2	TRBV12-3/TRBV12-4
CATEGPEEYF	TGTGCCACCGAAGGACCAGAAGAGTACTTC	few	TRBJ2-5	.	TRBV15
CASSPAPPGLGDYEQYF	TGTGCCAGCAGCCCCGCCCCCCCCGGGCTGGGAGACTACGAGCAGTACTTC	.	TRBJ2-7	.	TRBV7-9
CAGRTGEQFF	TGTGCCGGACGGACCGGAGAGCAGTTCTTC	.	TRBJ2-1	.	TRBV2
CASSLRGASGGTQYF	TGTGCCAGCAGCTTAAGAGGTGCCTCGGGGGGTACGCAGTATTTT	.	TRBJ2-3	TRBD2	TRBV7-6
CASSQRRGQGEEKLFF	TGCGCCAGCAGCCAACGCCGCGGACAGGGTGAAGAAAAACTGTTTTTT	many	TRBJ1-4	TRBD1	TRBV4-1
CAISELGTGNGYTF	TGTGCCATCAGTGAGCTCGGGACAGGGAATGGCTACACCTTC	.	TRBJ1-2	TRBD1	TRBV10-3
CASSQGQGSETQYF	TGTGCCAGCAGCCAGGGACAGGGGAGTGAGACCCAGTACTTC	few	TRBJ2-5	TRBD1	TRBV7-7
CASSLGHSTRETQYF	TGTGCCAGCAGCCTGGGACATTCTACTAGGGAGACCCAGTACTTC	many	TRBJ2-5	.	TRBV7-9
CASSYSLRGGSYNEQFF	TGTGCCAGCAGTTACTCCTTGCGGGGAGGCTCCTACAATGAGCAGTTCTTC	.	TRBJ2-1	.	TRBV6-2/TRBV6-3
CASSLTGQGASYGDTQYF	TGTGCCAGCAGCTTAACCGGACAGGGGGCGTCCTATGGGGATACGCAGTATTTT	.	TRBJ2-3	TRBD1	TRBV7-6
CASSGQVNAEAFF	TGCGCCAGCAGTGGACAAGTGAACGCTGAAGCTTTCTTT	.	TRBJ1-1	.	TRBV10-1
CASSSRRGLYGYTF	TGTGCCAGCAGTTCCCGAAGGGGGCTCTATGGCTACACCTTC	few	TRBJ1-2	TRBD1	TRBV12-3/TRBV12-4
CSARDPRTSALGELFF	TGCAGTGCTAGAGATCCGAGGACTAGCGCCCTCGGGGAGCTGTTTTTT	.	TRBJ2-2	TRBD2	TRBV20-1
CASSYSSSGGSNTEAFF	TGTGCCAGCAGTTACTCGAGCTCAGGGGGTAGCAACACTGAAGCTTTCTTT	.	TRBJ1-1	TRBD1	TRBV6-6
CATSDSPGGNTEAFF	TGTGCCACCAGTGATTCCCCAGGGGGGAACACTGAAGCTTTCTTT	few	TRBJ1-1	TRBD1	TRBV24-1
CSATQGNSNQPQHF	TGCAGTGCGACACAGGGAAATAGCAATCAGCCCCAGCATTTT	.	TRBJ1-5	.	TRBV20-1
CAISEYPPNTGELFF	TGTGCCATCAGTGAGTACCCGCCGAACACCGGGGAGCTGTTTTTT	.	TRBJ2-2	.	TRBV10-3
CASSSGQLYGYTF	TGTGCCAGCAGTTCCGGACAGCTCTATGGCTACACCTTC	many	TRBJ1-2	.	TRBV7-2
CASSLASGGRDTQYF	TGTGCCAGCAGCTTAGCTAGCGGGGGAAGAGATACGCAGTATTTT	.	TRBJ2-3	TRBD2	TRBV11-3
CASSINSRGSEETQYF	TGTGCCAGCAGCATCAATTCGCGGGGGAGCGAAGAGACCCAGTACTTC	few	TRBJ2-5	TRBD2	TRBV7-6
CATSDFGTQYF	TGTGCCACCAGTGATTTTGGTACGCAGTATTTT	.	TRBJ2-3	.	TRBV24-1
CASSLGPLGEKLFF	TGTGCCAGCAGCTTAGGGCCGTTAGGTGAAAAACTGTTTTTT	few	TRBJ1-4	.	TRBV7-8
CAWGTGYEQYF	TGTGCCTGGGGGACAGGCTACGAGCAGTACTTC	.	TRBJ2-7	TRBD1	TRBV30
CASSLRPAGNIQYF	TGTGCCAGCAGCTTAAGGCCAGCTGGAAACATTCAGTACTTC	few	TRBJ2-4	.	TRBV11-2
CASSLGRGPFADTQYF	TGTGCCAGCAGCTTAGGAAGGGGGCCGTTTGCAGATACGCAGTATTTT	.	TRBJ2-3	TRBD1	TRBV7-9
CASSFDNEQFF	TGCGCCAGCAGCTTCGACAATGAGCAGTTCTTC	many	TRBJ2-1	.	TRBV5-1
CASSLGSSGTYNEQFF	TGTGCCAGCAGCTTGGGTTCTAGCGGAACCTACAATGAGCAGTTCTTC	many	TRBJ2-1	TRBD2	TRBV7-6
CASSFTRGDEQFF	TGTGCCAGCAGTTTTACGAGGGGGGATGAGCAGTTCTTC	.	TRBJ2-1	.	TRBV12-3/TRBV12-4
CASSPAGTVNEKLFF	TGTGCCAGCAGCCCAGCCGGGACGGTAAATGAAAAACTGTTTTTT	few	TRBJ1-4	.	TRBV12-3/TRBV12-4
CASRKPRGSGTDTQYF	TGTGCCAGCAGAAAGCCGCGGGGGTCCGGCACAGATACGCAGTATTTT	.	TRBJ2-3	TRBD2	TRBV6-6
CASSLSLHRGHEKLFF	TGTGCCAGCAGCTTGAGTCTGCACAGGGGGCACGAAAAACTGTTTTTT	few	TRBJ1-4	TRBD1	TRBV11-2
CASSYLQGGETQYF	TGTGCCAGCAGTTACCTCCAGGGGGGGGAGACCCAGTACTTC	.	TRBJ2-5	.	TRBV6-2/TRBV6-3
CASSRDTVTGELFF	TGTGCCAGCAGTCGGGACACCGTCACCGGGGAGCTGTTTTTT	few	TRBJ2-2	.	TRBV6-1
CASSLVGEVVDEQYF	TGTGCCAGCAGCTTAGTGGGAGAGGTCGTTGACGAGCAGTACTTC	.	TRBJ2-7	.	TRBV7-2
CASSRGPGQETQYF	TGTGCCAGCTCCAGGGGACCGGGGCAAGAGACCCAGTACTTC	many	TRBJ2-5	.	TRBV18
CASSFPQGARETQYF	TGTGCCAGCAGTTTTCCCCAGGGGGCAAGAGAGACCCAGTACTTC	.	TRBJ2-5	TRBD1	TRBV28
CASSPLGAIVEKLFF	TGCGCCAGCAGCCCCTTAGGTGCGATCGTTGAAAAACTGTTTTTT	few	TRBJ1-4	.	TRBV4-1
CASRYRNTEAFF	TGTGCCAGCAGATACAGAAACACTGAAGCTTTCTTT	few	TRBJ1-1	.	TRBV6-5
CASSPWGDKLFF	TGTGCCAGCAGCCCATGGGGGGACAAACTGTTTTTT	.	TRBJ1-4	.	TRBV12-3/TRBV12-4
CASSQGQGAGDTQYF	TGCGCCAGCAGTCAAGGACAGGGGGCGGGTGATACGCAGTATTTT	many	TRBJ2-3	TRBD1	TRBV10-1
CASSFGPEAFF	TGTGCCAGCAGCTTTGGGCCTGAAGCTTTCTTT	few	TRBJ1-1	.	TRBV7-2
CASSQGTGGYGYTF	TGCGCCAGCAGCCAAGGGACAGGGGGCTATGGCTACACCTTC	few	TRBJ1-2	TRBD1	TRBV4-3
CASSLDTSEAFF	TGCGCCAGCAGCTTGGATACCTCTGAAGCTTTCTTT	.	TRBJ1-1	.	TRBV5-1
CASSSRRRGELFF	TGTGCCAGCAGCTCCAGACGACGCGGGGAGCTGTTTTTT	many	TRBJ2-2	.	TRBV7-2
CASSRLVGELFF	TGTGCCAGCAGCCGTCTGGTCGGGGAGCTGTTTTTT	.	TRBJ2-2	.	TRBV12-3/TRBV12-4
CASSVAGYTQYF	TGTGCCAGCAGCGTAGCCGGATATACGCAGTATTTT	.	TRBJ2-3	.	TRBV9
CASSLVETGISPLHF	TGCGCCAGCAGCTTGGTGGAGACAGGGATTTCCCCCCTCCACTTT	few	TRBJ1-6	TRBD1	TRBV5-1
CSVFDRVDTEAFF	TGCAGCGTTTTTGACAGGGTGGACACTGAAGCTTTCTTT	few	TRBJ1-1	TRBD1	TRBV29-1